Here is one T cell receptor beta chain with its context. Its specificity is not known. Using immunoSEQ multiplex PCR, the repertoire was profiled, and TCRdb retains in-frame clones only, with some absent. The sample includes roughly 150,000 clones, approximately 90% of them seen just once. This sample is part of a study of T cell responses to AZD1222 COVID-19 vaccine. Study at large: Analysis merged second doses at about 4 or about 12 weeks.

Study results and caveats: A mostly white British donor set with more females was recruited, and clonal diversity was possibly underestimated.

The CDR3 is 13 amino acids. The V and J ends lost 9 bases and 4 bases respectively, with 16 bases between them. Per germline, CDR1 MDHEN and CDR2 SYDVKM. The sequence was obtained from an adult in good health. V is TRBV28 and J is TRBJ2-7; weak D call: TRBD2 (5 bases). This material consisted of peripheral blood, taken on day 0 of AZD1222 vaccination. DNA of the CDR3: TGTGCCAGTCACCTGGGAGCACAGTACGAGCAGTACTTC. Protein sequence: CASHLGAQYEQYF.